The TCR beta chain described here comes from a study of STAT5B mutations in CD4+ large granular lymphocyte leukemia. Whole-study findings and limits: Higher CD4+ than CD8+ T-LGLL clonality might reflect small sample size. Without putative leukemic clones, patient CD4-sorted repertoires remained more clonal than healthy CD4+ repertoires.

Sequenced by immunoSEQ multiplex PCR; TCRdb stores in-frame clones only, minus some. The sample lists 350 to 400 clones, 60% occurring once. Worth noting for this clone: What it binds is not known.

Bead-separated CD4+, CD4+CD8+, CD57+ or CD56+ fractions, or PBMC, were used. CDR3 length: 15 residues. V was pared by 1 base and J by 0 bases, with 12 bases between. The germline gives CDR1 GTSNPN, CDR2 SVGIG (reference sequence). The chain uses TRBV30 and TRBJ1-2; D is undetermined. This receptor was taken from a woman aged 45 to 65 with CD4+ T-cell large granular lymphocyte leukemia. Sequenced material: PBMCs. CDR3 coding DNA: TGTGCCTGGAGTGGGGTACTCCTCACTAACTATGGCTACACCTTC. Its translation: CAWSGVLLTNYGYTF.